A selection of T cell receptor beta chains follows, all from one sample in a study of PD-1 blockade in classical Hodgkin lymphoma. TCRdb's copy holds only in-frame clones and misses some; the assay was immunoSEQ multiplex PCR. The sample records some 100,000 clones, 75% to 90% being singletons. Sequencing was performed on peripheral blood mononuclear cells (PBMCs), taken before the second cycle of nivolumab. Receptors were obtained from a human donor with classical Hodgkin lymphoma. CDR3s include the opening cysteine and the closing phenylalanine or tryptophan. Fields, in order: clone size, D gene, V gene, J gene, CDR3 DNA, CDR3 protein. A D gene is named only where the DNA matches it firmly. Rows give clone size only sometimes, using once, few, many, or a class for an expanded clone.

size: -
D: -
V: TRBV28
J: TRBJ1-1
DNA: TGTGCCAGCAGTTTACTTACAGCCCCGGGGACTGAAGCTTTCTTT
CDR3: CASSLLTAPGTEAFF

size: -
D: TRBD1
V: TRBV7-9
J: TRBJ1-5
DNA: TGTGCCAGCAGCTTAGACGGCCAGGGGGCTACGAATCAGCCCCAGCATTTT
CDR3: CASSLDGQGATNQPQHF

size: -
D: -
V: TRBV19
J: TRBJ1-3
DNA: TGTGCCAGTAAGTCGGAGTCTGGAAACACCATATATTTT
CDR3: CASKSESGNTIYF

size: -
D: -
V: TRBV11-2
J: TRBJ2-3
DNA: TGTGCCAGCAGCTTCGGTTGGGTCGAGGCAGATACGCAGTATTTT
CDR3: CASSFGWVEADTQYF

size: -
D: -
V: TRBV7-9
J: TRBJ2-4
DNA: TGTGCCAGCAGCTTAGTCCCAGGGGCCAAAAACATTCAGTACTTC
CDR3: CASSLVPGAKNIQYF

size: once
D: -
V: TRBV30
J: TRBJ1-5
DNA: TGTGCCTGGAGTGAACTGGGGGGCAATCAGCCCCAGCATTTT
CDR3: CAWSELGGNQPQHF

size: -
D: -
V: TRBV28
J: TRBJ1-2
DNA: TGTGCCAGCAGTTTATTGGGGGGTGGCTACACCTTC
CDR3: CASSLLGGGYTF

size: -
D: -
V: TRBV10-3
J: TRBJ1-6
DNA: TGTGCCTCACGGGACGGAAACTATAATTCACCCCTCCACTTT
CDR3: CASRDGNYNSPLHF

size: -
D: -
V: TRBV2
J: TRBJ2-3
DNA: TGTGCCAGCAGTGGCTTTAAGGGCGGGGATACGCAGTATTTT
CDR3: CASSGFKGGDTQYF

size: -
D: -
V: TRBV7-9
J: TRBJ2-1
DNA: TGTGCCAGCAGCCTGGATGGCGGGACACCCTCCTACAATGAGCAGTTCTTC
CDR3: CASSLDGGTPSYNEQFF

size: -
D: TRBD2
V: TRBV7-2
J: TRBJ2-4
DNA: TGTGCCAGCAGCTTAGGGGGGGCGGGGGGCGACATTCAGTACTTC
CDR3: CASSLGGAGGDIQYF

size: -
D: -
V: TRBV28
J: TRBJ1-4
DNA: TGTGCCAGCAGTTTACAGGGGTCTAATGAAAAACTGTTTTTT
CDR3: CASSLQGSNEKLFF

size: -
D: -
V: TRBV11-2
J: TRBJ2-2
DNA: TGTGCCAGCAGCTATTCCGGGACGACGAACACCGGGGAGCTGTTTTTT
CDR3: CASSYSGTTNTGELFF

size: -
D: -
V: TRBV6-5
J: TRBJ1-2
DNA: TGTGCCAGCAGTTACTCAGCTAACTATGGCTACACCTTC
CDR3: CASSYSANYGYTF

size: -
D: -
V: TRBV6-1
J: TRBJ1-5
DNA: TGTGCCAGCAGTGAATTGTGGGGGGGGGCTGTGGCAGGACAGCCCCAGCATTTT
CDR3: CASSELWGGAVAGQPQHF

size: -
D: -
V: TRBV6-5
J: TRBJ2-7
DNA: TGTGCCAGCAGTTACGTCCGGTGGCAGGGGTCCTACGAGCAGTACTTC
CDR3: CASSYVRWQGSYEQYF

size: once
D: TRBD1
V: TRBV5-1
J: TRBJ1-2
DNA: TGCGCCAGCAGCTCGGGACAGGGATGGGGGAACTATGGCTACACCTTC
CDR3: CASSSGQGWGNYGYTF

size: -
D: -
V: TRBV7-9
J: TRBJ2-1
DNA: TGTGCCAGCAGCTTAGGCCAGGGTGTGGGCAATGAGCAGTTCTTC
CDR3: CASSLGQGVGNEQFF

size: once
D: -
V: TRBV9
J: TRBJ1-4
DNA: TGTGCCAGCAGCGTAGGGTCAGCCGGTACTAATGAAAAACTGTTTTTT
CDR3: CASSVGSAGTNEKLFF

size: once
D: TRBD2
V: TRBV11-2
J: TRBJ2-5
DNA: TGTGCCAGCAGCCATAGACTAGCGGGGCCACAAGAGACCCAGTACTTC
CDR3: CASSHRLAGPQETQYF

size: -
D: TRBD1
V: TRBV10-3
J: TRBJ2-7
DNA: TGTGCCATCAGTGACACCGGGACAGGTCCCTACGAGCAGTACTTC
CDR3: CAISDTGTGPYEQYF

size: -
D: TRBD1
V: TRBV27
J: TRBJ2-7
DNA: TGTGCCAGCAGTTTATCGGACAGGGTTGCCGAGCAGTACTTC
CDR3: CASSLSDRVAEQYF

size: -
D: TRBD2
V: TRBV7-3
J: TRBJ2-3
DNA: TGTGCCAGCAGCATGAGCGGGGGGCCCACCCATACGCAGTATTTT
CDR3: CASSMSGGPTHTQYF

size: once
D: -
V: TRBV2
J: TRBJ2-7
DNA: TGTGCCAGCAATGAGCTACCGGATAGCTCCTACGAGCAGTACTTC
CDR3: CASNELPDSSYEQYF

size: -
D: -
V: TRBV9
J: TRBJ1-6
DNA: TGTGCCAGCAGCGCCGGGACTTACAATTCACCCCTCCACTTT
CDR3: CASSAGTYNSPLHF

size: -
D: -
V: TRBV28
J: TRBJ2-5
DNA: TGTGCCAGCGCTAATCAGGGGGGGGAGACCCAGTACTTC
CDR3: CASANQGGETQYF

size: -
D: -
V: TRBV11-2
J: TRBJ2-7
DNA: TGTGCCAGCAGCTTAGTCCCCACCCACGGGGAGTACTTC
CDR3: CASSLVPTHGEYF

size: -
D: TRBD2
V: TRBV7-9
J: TRBJ2-7
DNA: TGTGCCAGCAGCCCCTCCCGGGTGGGCGGGGGGACCCCCCTCGAGCAGTACTTC
CDR3: CASSPSRVGGGTPLEQYF

size: -
D: -
V: TRBV11-2
J: TRBJ2-7
DNA: TGTGCCAGCAGCTTAGTGACAGTGACCTACGAGCAGTACTTC
CDR3: CASSLVTVTYEQYF

size: -
D: TRBD2
V: TRBV9
J: TRBJ2-3
DNA: TGTGCCAGCAGCGCCTCTATTGCCCAAGGACTAGTCTACACAGATACGCAGTATTTT
CDR3: CASSASIAQGLVYTDTQYF

size: -
D: -
V: TRBV19
J: TRBJ1-1
DNA: TGTGCCAGTAGTCATAGGTCGGGCAGGTCGAACACTGAAGCTTTCTTT
CDR3: CASSHRSGRSNTEAFF